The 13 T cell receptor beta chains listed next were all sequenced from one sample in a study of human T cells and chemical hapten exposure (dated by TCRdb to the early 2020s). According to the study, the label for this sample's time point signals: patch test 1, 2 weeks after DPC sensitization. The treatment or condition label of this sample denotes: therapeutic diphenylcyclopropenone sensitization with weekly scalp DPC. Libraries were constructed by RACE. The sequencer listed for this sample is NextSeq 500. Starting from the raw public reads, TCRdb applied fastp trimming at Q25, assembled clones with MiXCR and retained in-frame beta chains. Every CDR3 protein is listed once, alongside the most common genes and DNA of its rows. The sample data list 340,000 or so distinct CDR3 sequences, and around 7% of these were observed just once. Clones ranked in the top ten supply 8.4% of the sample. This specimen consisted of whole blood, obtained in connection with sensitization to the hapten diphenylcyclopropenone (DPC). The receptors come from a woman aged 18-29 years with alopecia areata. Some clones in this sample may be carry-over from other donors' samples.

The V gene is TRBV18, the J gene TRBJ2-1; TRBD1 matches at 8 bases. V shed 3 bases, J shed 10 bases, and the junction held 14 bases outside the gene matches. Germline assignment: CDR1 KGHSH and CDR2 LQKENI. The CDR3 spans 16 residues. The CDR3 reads CASSPFGQGTQGEQFF. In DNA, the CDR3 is TGTGCCAGCTCACCTTTCGGACAGGGAACCCAAGGGGAGCAGTTCTTC.

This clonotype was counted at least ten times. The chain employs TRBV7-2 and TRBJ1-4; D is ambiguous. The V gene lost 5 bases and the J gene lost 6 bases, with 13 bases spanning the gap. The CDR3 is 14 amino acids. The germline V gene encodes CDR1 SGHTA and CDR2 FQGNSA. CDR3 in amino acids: CASSPVVLDEKLFF. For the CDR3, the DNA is TGTGCCAGCAGCCCCGTCGTCCTAGATGAAAAACTGTTTTTT.

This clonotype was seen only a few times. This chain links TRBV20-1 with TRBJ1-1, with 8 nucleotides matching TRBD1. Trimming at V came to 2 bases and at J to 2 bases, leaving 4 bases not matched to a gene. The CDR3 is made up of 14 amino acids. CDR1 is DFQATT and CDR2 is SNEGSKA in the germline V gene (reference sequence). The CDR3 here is CSARSGQGNTEAFF. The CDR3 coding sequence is TGCAGTGCTAGATCCGGACAGGGTAACACTGAAGCTTTCTTT.

Written as DNA, the CDR3 is TGTGCCAGCAGTTTCGGGGGGAAGGACACTGAAGCTTTCTTT. Its translation is CASSFGGKDTEAFF. The rearrangement uses TRBV12-3 or TRBV12-4 and TRBJ1-1; D may be TRBD1 (5 bases). The CDR3 is made up of 14 amino acids. V was pared by 3 bases and J by 3 bases, with 11 bases between.

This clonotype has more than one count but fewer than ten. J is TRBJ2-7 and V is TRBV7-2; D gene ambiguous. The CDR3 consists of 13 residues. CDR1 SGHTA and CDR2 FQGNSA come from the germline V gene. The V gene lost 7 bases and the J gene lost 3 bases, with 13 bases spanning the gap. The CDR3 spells CASTAPSSYEQYF. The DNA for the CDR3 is TGTGCCAGCACCGCCCCGAGCAGCTACGAGCAGTACTTC.

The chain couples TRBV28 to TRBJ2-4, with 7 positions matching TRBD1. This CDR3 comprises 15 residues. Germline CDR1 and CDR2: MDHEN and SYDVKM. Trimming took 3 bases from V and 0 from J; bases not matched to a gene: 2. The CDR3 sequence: CASSLNRGAKNIQYF. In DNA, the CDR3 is TGTGCCAGCAGTTTGAACAGGGGAGCCAAAAACATTCAGTACTTC. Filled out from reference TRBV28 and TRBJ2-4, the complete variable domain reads DVKVTQSSRYLVKRTGEKVFLECVQDMDHENMFWYRQDPGLGLRLIYFSYDVKMKEKGDIPEGYSVSREKKERFSLILESASTNQTSMYLCASSLNRGAKNIQYFGAGTRLSVL.

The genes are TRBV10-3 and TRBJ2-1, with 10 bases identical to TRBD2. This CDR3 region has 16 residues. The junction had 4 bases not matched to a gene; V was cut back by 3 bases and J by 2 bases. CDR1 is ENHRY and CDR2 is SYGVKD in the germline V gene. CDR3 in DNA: TGTGCCATCAGTGATTTAGCGGGGGGACCCTACAATGAGCAGTTCTTC. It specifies CAISDLAGGPYNEQFF.

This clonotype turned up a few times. For the CDR3, the DNA is TGTGCCAGCAGCCAATATAGCGGGGGGCATGACAATGAGCAGTTCTTC. This codes for CASSQYSGGHDNEQFF. The chain uses TRBV3-1 and TRBJ2-1; 10 bases fit TRBD2. The V segment lost 2 bases and the J segment 5 bases; nucleotides outside the gene matches: 6. This CDR3 contains 16 residues. Germline assignment: CDR1 LGHDT and CDR2 YNNKEL (reference sequence).

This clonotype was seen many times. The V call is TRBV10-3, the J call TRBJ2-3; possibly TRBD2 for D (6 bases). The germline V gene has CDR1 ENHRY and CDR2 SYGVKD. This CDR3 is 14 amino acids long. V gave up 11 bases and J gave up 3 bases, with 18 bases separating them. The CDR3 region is CAVTRDWGTDTQYF. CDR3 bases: TGTGCCGTCACCCGGGACTGGGGGACAGATACGCAGTATTTT.

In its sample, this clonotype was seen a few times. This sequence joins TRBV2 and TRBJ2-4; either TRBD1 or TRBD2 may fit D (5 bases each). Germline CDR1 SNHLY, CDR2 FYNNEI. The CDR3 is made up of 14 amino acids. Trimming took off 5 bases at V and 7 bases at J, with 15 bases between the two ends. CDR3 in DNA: TGTGCCAGCAGTTCCACCGGGACCGGGAACATTCAGTACTTC. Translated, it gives CASSSTGTGNIQYF.

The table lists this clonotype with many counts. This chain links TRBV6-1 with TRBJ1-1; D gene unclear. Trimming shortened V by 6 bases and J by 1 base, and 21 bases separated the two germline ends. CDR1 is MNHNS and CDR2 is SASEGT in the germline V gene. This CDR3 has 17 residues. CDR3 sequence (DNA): TGTGCCAGCAGCCCCGACATAAGAGCGAGCGGGAACACTGAAGCTTTCTTT. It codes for CASSPDIRASGNTEAFF.

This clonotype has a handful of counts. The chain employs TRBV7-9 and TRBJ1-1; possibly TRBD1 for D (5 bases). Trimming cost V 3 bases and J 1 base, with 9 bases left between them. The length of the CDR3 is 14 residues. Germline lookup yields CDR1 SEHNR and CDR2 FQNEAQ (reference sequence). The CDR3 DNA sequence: TGTGCCAGCAGCTTCGAGGGGTCGAACACTGAAGCTTTCTTT. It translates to CASSFEGSNTEAFF.

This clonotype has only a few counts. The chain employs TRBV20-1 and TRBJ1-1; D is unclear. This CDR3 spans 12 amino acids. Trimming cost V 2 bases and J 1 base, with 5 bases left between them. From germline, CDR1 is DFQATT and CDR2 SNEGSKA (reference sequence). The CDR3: CSARNRNTEAFF. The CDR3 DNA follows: TGCAGTGCTAGAAACAGGAACACTGAAGCTTTCTTT.